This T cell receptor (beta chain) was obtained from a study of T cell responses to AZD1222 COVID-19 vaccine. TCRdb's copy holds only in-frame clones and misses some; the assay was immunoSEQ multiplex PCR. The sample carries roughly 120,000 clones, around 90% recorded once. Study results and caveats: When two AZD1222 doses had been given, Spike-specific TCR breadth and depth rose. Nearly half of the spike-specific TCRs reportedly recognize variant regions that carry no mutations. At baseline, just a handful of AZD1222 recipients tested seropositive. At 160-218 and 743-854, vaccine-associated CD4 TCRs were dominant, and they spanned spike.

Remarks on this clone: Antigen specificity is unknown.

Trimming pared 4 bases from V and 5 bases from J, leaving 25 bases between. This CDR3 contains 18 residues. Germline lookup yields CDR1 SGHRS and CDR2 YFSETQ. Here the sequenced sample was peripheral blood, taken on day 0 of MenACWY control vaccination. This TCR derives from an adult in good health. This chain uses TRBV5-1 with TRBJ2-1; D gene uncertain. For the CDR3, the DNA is TGCGCCAGCAGCCCACAAAGCTTGAGGTTTTCAAACCACAATGAGCAGTTCTTC. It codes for CASSPQSLRFSNHNEQFF.